This note documents a single T cell receptor (beta chain) sequence. The target antigen is unknown. Germline CDR1 and CDR2: MGHRA and YSYEKL. CDR3 size: 16 residues. Trimming pared 3 bases from V and 4 bases from J, leaving 13 bases between. Using immunoSEQ multiplex PCR, the repertoire was profiled, and TCRdb retains in-frame clones only, with some absent. The repertoire holds some 70,000 clones, with roughly 80% as singletons. Using viral peptide pools, the ViraFEST assay grew out antigen-specific CD4+ T cells prior to sequencing. The culture ran for about 10 days, and then CD4+ T cells were isolated. Negative nucleocapsid antibody tests before and after vaccination confirmed no previous SARS-CoV-2 infection. This entry comes from a study of vaccination effects on CD4 cells after COVID-19.

V usage is TRBV4-1 and J usage is TRBJ1-6, with D perhaps matching TRBD1 (5 bases). The material was CD4+ T cells from PBMCs cultured with SARS-CoV-2 spike peptides, obtained before COVID-19 vaccination. The receptor's source is a human donor who received a COVID-19 vaccine. DNA for the CDR3: TGCGCCAGCAGCCAGCAGAGGACACAGTATAATTCACCCCTCCACTTT. Its translation is CASSQQRTQYNSPLHF.